Sequencing of this T cell receptor beta chain was carried out in a study of blood T cell repertoires in COVID-19. This table comes from immunoSEQ multiplex PCR, and its TCRdb copy is limited to in-frame clones, with some not included. The data hold 97,000 or so clones, with roughly 82% observed a single time. The sequenced sample consisted of peripheral blood. This TCR derives from a human donor in a cohort sampled during active COVID-19.

DNA for the CDR3: TGTGCCAGCAGCGTACGGGGGGGCCAAACAGATACGCAGTATTTT. It is translated as CASSVRGGQTDTQYF. This chain connects TRBV5-5 to TRBJ2-3; the match to TRBD2 covers 8 bases. This CDR3 spans 15 amino acids. Germline CDR1 and CDR2: SGHKS and YYEKEE (reference sequence). V lost 4 bases to trimming and J lost 3 bases; unmatched junction nucleotides: 7.